This T cell receptor beta chain stems from a study of shared clonotypes between healthy human individuals. For the study at large: Three plates each covered CD4 naive and memory; CD8 naive two, CD8 memory one. Findings and caveats of the study: In general, naive subsets displayed greater estimated richness than memory subsets did. Rarefaction showed sorted-subset sequencing was incomplete despite large depth.

Sequenced by immunoSEQ multiplex PCR; TCRdb stores in-frame clones only, minus some. The table has 850,000 to 1,200,000 clones, around 76% seen once; the top ten hold 1.4%. Regarding this clone: Its antigen is still unknown.

The CDR3 covers 14 residues. V gave up 6 bases and J gave up 1 base, with 10 bases separating them. The germline V gene has CDR1 LNHDA and CDR2 SQIVND (reference sequence). This sequence was found in a man aged 18 to 30 in good health. The chain couples TRBV19 to TRBJ1-3; no clear D gene. The sample comprised memory CD4+ T cells sorted from blood. The subset here: CD45RA-negative fraction. The chain's CDR3 is CASSLGMSGNTIYF. In DNA, the CDR3 is TGTGCCAGTAGCCTGGGAATGTCTGGAAACACCATATATTTT.